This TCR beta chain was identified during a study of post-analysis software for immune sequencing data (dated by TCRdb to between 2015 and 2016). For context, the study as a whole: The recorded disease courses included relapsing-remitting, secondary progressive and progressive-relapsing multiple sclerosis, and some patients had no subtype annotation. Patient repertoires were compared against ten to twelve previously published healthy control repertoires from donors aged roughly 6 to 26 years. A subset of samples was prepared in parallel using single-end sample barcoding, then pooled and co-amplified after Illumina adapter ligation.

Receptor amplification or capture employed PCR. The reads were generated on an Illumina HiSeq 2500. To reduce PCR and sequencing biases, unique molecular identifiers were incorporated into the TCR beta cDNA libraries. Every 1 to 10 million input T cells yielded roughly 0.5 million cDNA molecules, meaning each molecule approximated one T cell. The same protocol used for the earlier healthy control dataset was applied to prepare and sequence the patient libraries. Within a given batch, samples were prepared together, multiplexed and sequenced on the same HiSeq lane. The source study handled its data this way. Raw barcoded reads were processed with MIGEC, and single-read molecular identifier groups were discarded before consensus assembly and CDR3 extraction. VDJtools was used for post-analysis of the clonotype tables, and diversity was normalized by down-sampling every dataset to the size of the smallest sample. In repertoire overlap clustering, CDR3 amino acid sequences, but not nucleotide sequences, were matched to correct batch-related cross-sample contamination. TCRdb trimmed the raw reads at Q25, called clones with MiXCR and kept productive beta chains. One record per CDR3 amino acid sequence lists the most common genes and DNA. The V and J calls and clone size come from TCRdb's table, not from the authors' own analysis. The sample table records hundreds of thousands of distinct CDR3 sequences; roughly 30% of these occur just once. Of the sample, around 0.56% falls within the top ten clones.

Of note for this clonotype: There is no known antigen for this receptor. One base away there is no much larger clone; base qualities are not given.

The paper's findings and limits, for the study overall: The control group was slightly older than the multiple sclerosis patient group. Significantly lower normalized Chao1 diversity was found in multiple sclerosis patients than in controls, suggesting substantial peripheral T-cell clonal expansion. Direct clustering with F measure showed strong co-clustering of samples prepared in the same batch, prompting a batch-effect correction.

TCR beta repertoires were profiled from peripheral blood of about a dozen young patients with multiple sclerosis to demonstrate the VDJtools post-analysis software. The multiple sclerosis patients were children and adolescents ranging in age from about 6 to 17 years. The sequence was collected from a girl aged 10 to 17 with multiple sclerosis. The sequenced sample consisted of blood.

The CDR3: CATGDIYEQFF. The DNA reads TGTGCCACCGGAGACATATATGAGCAGTTCTTC. The chain employs TRBV19 and TRBJ2-1; there is no confident call for the D gene. Relative to germline, V is 10 bases shorter and J is 8 bases shorter, with 12 bases between their ends. For CDR1 and CDR2, the germline V gene (reference sequence) lists LNHDA and SQIVND. Including cysteine and phenylalanine, the CDR3 has 11 amino acids. Only the CDR3 part of the read is kept: 33 bases, read in frame from the first base. The CDR3 plus the reference TRBV19 and TRBJ2-1 genes for the other parts give the full variable domain: DGGITQSPKYLFRKEGQNVTLSCEQNLNHDAMYWYRQDPGQGLRLIYYSQIVNDFQKGDIAEGYSVSREKKESFPLTVTSAQKNPTAFYLCATGDIYEQFFGPGTRLTVL.